This T cell receptor beta chain came from a study of T-cell reconstitution after alpha-beta-depleted transplantation in children. Study results and caveats: Expanded graft clones, several hundred of them, were reportedly the source of alpha-beta T cells about two months after transplant. Diversity and T-cell counts at one year after transplant derived mostly from new T cells.

Comment on this clonotype: The antigen is unknown.

Using unique molecular identifiers, the investigators prepared the TCRbeta library. TCRdb reprocessed the PCR reads with MiXCR, giving one entry per CDR3 protein. The sample includes almost 600,000 distinct CDR3 sequences, 27% of them seen just once. Looked up from germline, CDR1 is DFQATT and CDR2 is SNEGSKA (reference sequence). CDR3 length: 13 amino acids. The V gene end was trimmed by 4 bases and the J gene end by 5 bases; junction bases not matched to a gene: 6. The source of this sequence is a boy less than two years old with Wiskott-Aldrich syndrome, due to receive a stem cell transplant. V and J are TRBV20-1 and TRBJ1-1; TRBD1 matches at 8 bases. The sequenced sample was PBMCs, obtained before TCRalphabeta/CD19-depleted stem cell transplant. The CDR3 sequence is CSATQGARTEAFF. The CDR3 nucleotides are TGCAGTGCTACGCAGGGGGCGCGGACTGAAGCTTTCTTT.